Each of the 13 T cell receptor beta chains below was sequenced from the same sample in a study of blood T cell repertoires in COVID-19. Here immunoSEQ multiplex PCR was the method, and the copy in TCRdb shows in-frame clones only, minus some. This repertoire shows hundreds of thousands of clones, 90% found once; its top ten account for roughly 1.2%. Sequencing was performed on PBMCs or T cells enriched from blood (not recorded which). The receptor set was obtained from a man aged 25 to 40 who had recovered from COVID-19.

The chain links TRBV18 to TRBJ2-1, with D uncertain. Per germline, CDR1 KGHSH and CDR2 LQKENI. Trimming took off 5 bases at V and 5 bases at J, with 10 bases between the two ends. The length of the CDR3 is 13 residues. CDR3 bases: TGTGCCAGCTCAGGTGTTATAGACAATGAGCAGTTCTTC. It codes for CASSGVIDNEQFF.

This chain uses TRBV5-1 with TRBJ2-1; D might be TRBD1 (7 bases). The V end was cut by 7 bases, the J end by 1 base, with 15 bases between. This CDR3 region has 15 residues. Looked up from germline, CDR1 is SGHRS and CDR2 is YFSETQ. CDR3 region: CASYSEGASYNEQFF. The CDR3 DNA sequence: TGCGCCAGCTATTCGGAGGGGGCATCCTACAATGAGCAGTTCTTC. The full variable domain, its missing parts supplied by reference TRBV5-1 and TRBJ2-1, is KAGVTQTPRYLIKTRGQQVTLSCSPISGHRSVSWYQQTPGQGLQFLFEYFSETQRNKGNFPGRFSGRQFSNSRSEMNVSTLELGDSALYLCASYSEGASYNEQFFGPGTRLTVL.

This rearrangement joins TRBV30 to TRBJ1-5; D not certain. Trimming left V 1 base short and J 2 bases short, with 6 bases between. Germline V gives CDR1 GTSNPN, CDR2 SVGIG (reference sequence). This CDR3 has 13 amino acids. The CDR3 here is CAWSGQGNQPQHF. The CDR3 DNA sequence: TGTGCCTGGAGTGGCCAGGGCAATCAGCCCCAGCATTTT.

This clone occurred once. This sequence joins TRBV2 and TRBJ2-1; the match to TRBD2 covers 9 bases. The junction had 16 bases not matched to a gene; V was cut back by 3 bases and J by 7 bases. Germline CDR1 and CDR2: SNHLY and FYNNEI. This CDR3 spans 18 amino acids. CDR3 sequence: CASSEVFRELTSGNEQFF. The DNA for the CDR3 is TGTGCCAGCAGTGAGGTATTTCGGGAGTTGACTAGCGGTAATGAGCAGTTCTTC.

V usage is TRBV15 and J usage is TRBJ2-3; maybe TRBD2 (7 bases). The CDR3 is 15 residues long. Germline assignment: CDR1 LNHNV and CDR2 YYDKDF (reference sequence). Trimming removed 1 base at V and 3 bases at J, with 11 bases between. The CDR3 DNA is TGTGCCACCAGCAGAGCGGGGGGCCGGACAGATACGCAGTATTTT. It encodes CATSRAGGRTDTQYF.

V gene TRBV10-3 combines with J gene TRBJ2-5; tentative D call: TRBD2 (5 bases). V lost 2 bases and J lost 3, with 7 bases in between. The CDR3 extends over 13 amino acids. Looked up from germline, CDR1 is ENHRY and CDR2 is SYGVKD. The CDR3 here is CAISEPSKETQYF. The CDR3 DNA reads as TGTGCCATCAGTGAGCCTAGCAAAGAGACCCAGTACTTC.

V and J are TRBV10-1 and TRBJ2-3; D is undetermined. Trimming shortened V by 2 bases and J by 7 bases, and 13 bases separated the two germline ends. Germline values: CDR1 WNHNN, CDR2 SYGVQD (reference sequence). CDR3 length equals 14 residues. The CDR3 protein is CASSEMGYENTQYF. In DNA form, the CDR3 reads TGCGCCAGCAGTGAGATGGGCTACGAAAATACGCAGTATTTT.

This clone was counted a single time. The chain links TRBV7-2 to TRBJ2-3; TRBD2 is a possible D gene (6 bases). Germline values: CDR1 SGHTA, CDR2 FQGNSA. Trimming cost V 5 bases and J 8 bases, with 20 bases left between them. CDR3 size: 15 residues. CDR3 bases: TGTGCCAGCAGCACCCGGACTAACGGGTATGGTACGCAGTATTTT. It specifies CASSTRTNGYGTQYF.

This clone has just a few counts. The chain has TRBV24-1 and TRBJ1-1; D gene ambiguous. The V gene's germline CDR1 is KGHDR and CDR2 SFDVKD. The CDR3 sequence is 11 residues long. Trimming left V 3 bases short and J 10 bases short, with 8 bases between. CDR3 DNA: TGTGCCACCAGTGATCAACAACCAGCTTTCTTT. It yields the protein CATSDQQPAFF.

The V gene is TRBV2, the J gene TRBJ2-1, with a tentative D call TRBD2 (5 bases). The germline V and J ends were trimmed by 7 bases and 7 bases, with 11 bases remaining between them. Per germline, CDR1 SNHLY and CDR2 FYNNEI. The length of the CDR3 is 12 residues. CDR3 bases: TGTGCCAGCACCGGCGGAGGAAATGAGCAGTTCTTC. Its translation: CASTGGGNEQFF.

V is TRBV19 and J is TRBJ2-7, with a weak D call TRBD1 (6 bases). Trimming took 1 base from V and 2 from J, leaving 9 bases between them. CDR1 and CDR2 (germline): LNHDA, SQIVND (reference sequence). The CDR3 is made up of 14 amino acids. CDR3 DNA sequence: TGTGCCAGTAGTATAGGAGACAGGACCTACGAGCAGTACTTC. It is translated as CASSIGDRTYEQYF.

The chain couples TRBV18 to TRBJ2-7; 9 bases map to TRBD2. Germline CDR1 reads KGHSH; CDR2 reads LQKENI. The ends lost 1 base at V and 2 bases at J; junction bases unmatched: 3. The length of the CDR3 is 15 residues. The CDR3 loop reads CASSPQRGAPYEQYF. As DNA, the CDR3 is TGTGCCAGCTCACCACAGCGGGGGGCGCCCTACGAGCAGTACTTC.

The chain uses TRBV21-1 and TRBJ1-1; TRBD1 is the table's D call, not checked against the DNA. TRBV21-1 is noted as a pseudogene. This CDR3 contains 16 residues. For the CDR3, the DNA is TGTGCCAGCAGCAAATCGGGACAGGGTACGAACACTGAAGCTTTCTTT. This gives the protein CASSKSGQGTNTEAFF.